The clone carrying this T cell receptor (beta chain) was counted ten times or more. These data come from a study of T cell repertoires in cytomegalovirus infection. Germline values: CDR1 SGHKS, CDR2 YYEKEE (reference sequence). CDR3 size: 14 residues. V was cut by 2 bases and J by 2 bases, with 8 bases left in between. TCRdb re-analysed the reads in MiXCR, keeping a single row per CDR3 protein. This table holds 210,000 or so distinct CDR3 sequences, approximately 7% found once. Sequencing was performed on PBMCs. V and J are TRBV5-5 and TRBJ1-3; D gene ambiguous. The source is a human donor in good health (CMV status not recorded). Some clones in this sample may be carry-over from other donors' samples. CDR3 loop: CASSFPGAGNTIYF. CDR3 nucleotides: TGTGCCAGCAGCTTCCCCGGGGCTGGAAACACCATATATTTT.